This record covers a single T cell receptor beta chain. Antigen unknown. Some clones are missing from TCRdb's copy, which holds only in-frame ones; the method was immunoSEQ multiplex PCR. The table has 45,000 to 65,000 clones, 80% to 90% seen once. The data stem from a study of T cells in localized non-small cell lung cancer. Study conclusions and caveats: Tumor trailed uninvolved adjacent lung in T cell clonality, which peaked there.

Germline V lookup: CDR1 MDHEN, CDR2 SYDVKM. V gave up 7 bases and J gave up 0 bases, with 10 bases separating them. This CDR3 has 13 residues. This specimen consisted of peripheral blood, obtained before any cancer treatment. This receptor was taken from a man aged 40 to 70 with stage I squamous cell lung carcinoma. V gene TRBV28 combines with J gene TRBJ2-7; D remains ambiguous. CDR3 DNA sequence: TGTGCCAGCACGTTACAGAGCTCCTACGAGCAGTACTTC. Its protein is CASTLQSSYEQYF.